The next 22 T cell receptor beta chains were all read from a single sample in a study of blood T cells in healthy people across ages (dated by TCRdb to the mid-2010s). The protocol used for the library was 5' RACE. These reads were obtained on an Illumina HiSeq 2500. A second PCR of about 6 to 12 cycles was performed with a sample-barcoded 5' primer and a J-beta primer mix. TCRdb reprocessing: public reads trimmed at Q25 with fastp, clones called with MiXCR, in-frame beta chains kept. Identical CDR3 proteins give one entry, which carries the most common genes and DNA. This sample gives roughly 1,300,000 distinct CDR3 sequences in total; roughly 60% of them show up just once. The ten largest make up 6.5% to 8.5% of the sample. Sequencing used blood. The source of these receptors is a man aged 18 to 30 in good health.

The J gene is TRBJ2-6, the V gene TRBV7-9, with D tentatively TRBD1 (5 bases). The CDR3 sequence is 18 residues long. V was clipped by 1 base and J by 2 bases, with 15 bases between them. Germline V gene sequence: CDR1 SEHNR, CDR2 FQNEAQ (reference sequence). The CDR3 bases are TGTGCCAGCAGCTTAGAGGCAGGGCCGTCTACTGGGGCCAACGTCCTGACTTTC. Protein product: CASSLEAGPSTGANVLTF.

The chain employs TRBV7-2 and TRBJ1-4; D not resolved. The CDR3 consists of 14 residues. Germline V CDR1 and CDR2: SGHTA, FQGNSA. Trimming stripped 0 bases from V and 3 bases from J, with 5 bases between. The CDR3: CASSLASANEKLFF. The CDR3 DNA sequence: TGTGCCAGCAGCTTAGCCTCAGCTAATGAAAAACTGTTTTTT.

This rearrangement joins TRBV20-1 to TRBJ1-2; D not certain. Germline loops: CDR1 DFQATT, CDR2 SNEGSKA (reference sequence). The V end was cut by 1 base, the J end by 5 bases, with 14 bases between. The CDR3 extends over 14 amino acids. Here the CDR3 reads CSARVPEGRYGYTF. The CDR3 nucleotides read TGCAGTGCTAGAGTTCCAGAGGGCAGATATGGCTACACCTTC.

V usage is TRBV4-3 and J usage is TRBJ2-5; 11 bases are a match to TRBD2. The germline V gene encodes CDR1 LGHNA and CDR2 YSLEER. The CDR3 is made up of 17 amino acids. V was clipped by 0 bases and J by 2 bases; unmatched bases: 5. The chain's CDR3 is CASSQESLAGGQETQYF. DNA of the CDR3: TGCGCCAGCAGCCAAGAGTCCCTAGCGGGGGGACAAGAGACCCAGTACTTC.

The chain links TRBV10-2 to TRBJ1-2, with unresolved D. Germline loops: CDR1 WSHSY, CDR2 SAAADI. V dropped 2 bases and J dropped 10 bases, with 8 bases sitting between them. The length of the CDR3 is 11 residues. The CDR3 sequence: CASSEDTLYTF. The CDR3 DNA reads TGCGCCAGCAGTGAGGACACCCTCTACACCTTC.

The chain employs TRBV7-9 and TRBJ2-3; D may be TRBD1 or TRBD2 (5 bases each). The CDR3 contains 13 residues. Germline V gives CDR1 SEHNR, CDR2 FQNEAQ (reference sequence). The V and J ends lost 5 bases and 6 bases respectively, with 12 bases between them. CDR3 nucleotides: TGTGCCAGCAGCCCCCGGGACCTGGATACGCAGTATTTT. It yields the protein CASSPRDLDTQYF. Supplemented by reference TRBV7-9 and TRBJ2-3, the full variable domain reads DTGVSQNPRHKITKRGQNVTFRCDPISEHNRLYWYRQTLGQGPEFLTYFQNEAQLEKSRLLSDRFSAERPKGSFSTLEIQRTEQGDSAMYLCASSPRDLDTQYFGPGTRLTVL.

The CDR3 reads CASSLVPVYEQYF. In nucleotides, the CDR3 is TGTGCCAGCAGTTTAGTCCCTGTTTACGAGCAGTACTTC. The gene calls are TRBV27 and TRBJ2-4; D not certain. The end of the DNA aligns better with TRBJ2-7, so the J call may be wrong. CDR3 length: 13 residues. Germline lookup yields CDR1 MNHEY and CDR2 SMNVEV (reference sequence).

This chain connects TRBV29-1 to TRBJ2-1, with TRBD2 identical over 13 bases. Germline V CDR1 and CDR2: SQVTM, ANQGSEA. The ends lost 6 bases at V and 3 bases at J; junction bases unmatched: 8. This CDR3 contains 16 residues. CDR3 bases: TGCAGCGTGACCGGACTAGCGGGAGCAGGCTACAATGAGCAGTTCTTC. It is translated as CSVTGLAGAGYNEQFF.

The chain uses TRBV28 and TRBJ1-5, with TRBD1 matching 7 bases. Trimming removed 6 bases from V and 7 bases from J; junction bases left unmatched: 6. This CDR3 spans 13 amino acids. Germline CDR1 reads MDHEN; CDR2 reads SYDVKM. The CDR3 reads CASRRTGGQPQHF. The DNA for the CDR3 is TGTGCCAGCAGGCGGACAGGAGGCCAGCCCCAGCATTTT.

The chain joins TRBV4-1 to TRBJ2-7; 8 bases align to TRBD2. This CDR3 has 15 residues. Germline values: CDR1 MGHRA, CDR2 YSYEKL. J lost 4 bases, V lost 2 bases, and 7 bases had no gene match. The CDR3 region has the DNA TGCGCCAGCAGCCAATTAGCGGGAATACGTTACGAGCAGTACTTC. This encodes CASSQLAGIRYEQYF.

V is TRBV3-1 and J is TRBJ2-3; D call uncertain. The CDR3 extends over 18 amino acids. V was clipped by 4 bases and J by 4 bases, with 24 bases between them. Per the germline V gene, CDR1 is LGHDT and CDR2 is YNNKEL (reference sequence). The CDR3 loop is CASSPSLRNPPGADTQYF. The CDR3 coding sequence is TGTGCCAGCAGCCCCTCCCTCCGCAATCCCCCGGGCGCAGATACGCAGTATTTT.

This chain joins TRBV6-2 or TRBV6-3 and TRBJ2-7; D gene ambiguous. V lost 6 bases and J 3 bases, leaving 15 bases between the germline ends. The CDR3 has 14 residues. Germline lookup yields CDR1 MNHEY and CDR2 SVGEGT. In nucleotides, the CDR3 is TGTGCCAGCAGGCCGTCGGGTTGGGACTACGAGCAGTACTTC. This translates into CASRPSGWDYEQYF.

The gene calls are TRBV7-9 and TRBJ2-1; the match to TRBD2 covers 12 bases. V gave up 5 bases and J gave up 13 bases; unmatched junction bases: 21. This CDR3 is built from 18 residues. CDR1 SEHNR and CDR2 FQNEAQ come from the germline V gene (reference sequence). The CDR3 reads CASSPRTSGDYTKETQFF. CDR3 nucleotides: TGTGCCAGCAGCCCTAGGACTAGCGGGGACTATACTAAAGAGACCCAGTTCTTC.

This clonotype has just a few counts. The V gene is TRBV6-5, the J gene TRBJ2-7, with D tentatively TRBD1 (5 bases). Germline CDR1 and CDR2: MNHEY and SVGAGI. The CDR3 spans 13 residues. Trimming took 2 bases from V and 2 from J, leaving 7 bases between them. The CDR3 protein is CASSYQGTYEQYF. DNA for the CDR3: TGTGCCAGCAGTTACCAGGGAACCTACGAGCAGTACTTC.

This clonotype came up many times. The chain recombines TRBV29-1 with TRBJ1-1; D is unclear. Trimming cost V 5 bases and J 1 base, with 8 bases left between them. CDR1 is SQVTM, CDR2 ANQGSEA, per germline. This CDR3 region has 12 residues. CDR3 coding DNA: TGCAGCGTTAAGGCGACGAACACTGAAGCTTTCTTT. Its translation is CSVKATNTEAFF.

This rearrangement joins TRBV4-1 to TRBJ2-7; TRBD2 aligns across 7 bases. This CDR3 contains 15 residues. V gave up 1 base and J gave up 3 bases; unmatched junction bases: 6. Germline CDR1 MGHRA, CDR2 YSYEKL. CDR3 sequence: CASSQGLGTIYEQYF. DNA for the CDR3: TGCGCCAGCAGCCAAGGCCTCGGGACTATCTACGAGCAGTACTTC.

This clonotype was observed a handful of times. The chain joins TRBV14 to TRBJ2-2; no definite D call. Trimming removed 0 bases from V and 6 bases from J, with 2 bases in between. Germline CDR1 reads SGHDN; CDR2 reads FVKESK. CDR3 length: 12 amino acids. CDR3 in amino acids: CASSQDSGELFF. The CDR3 DNA reads TGTGCCAGCAGCCAAGATTCCGGGGAGCTGTTTTTT.

This clonotype was counted a few times. Germline and junction disagree at one end, which may indicate a read error. This rearrangement joins TRBV20-1 to TRBJ2-3; D gene ambiguous. In germline, CDR1 is DFQATT, CDR2 SNEGSKA (reference sequence). This CDR3 region has 14 residues. CDR3 bases: TGCAGTGCAAGAGGTCGTTTTCGGATCGATACGCAGTATTTT. Its translation: CSARGRFRIDTQYF.

This clonotype was picked up a small number of times. The chain employs TRBV12-3 or TRBV12-4 and TRBJ2-6; D is uncertain. This CDR3 is built from 15 residues. Trimming left V 6 bases short and J 0 bases short, with 9 bases between. CDR3 amino acids: CASSDGSSGANVLTF. The CDR3 DNA is TGTGCCAGCAGCGACGGAAGCTCTGGGGCCAACGTCCTGACTTTC.

This clonotype was found once. The V gene is TRBV6-2 or TRBV6-3, the J gene TRBJ1-5; TRBD1 might be the D (6 bases). V was shortened by 6 bases and J by 5 bases, with 14 bases between the two germline ends. Germline-derived CDR1 and CDR2 are MNHEY and SVGEGT. This CDR3 is 14 amino acids long. The CDR3 nucleotides are TGTGCCAGCAGCCAGACAGGTTCAGATCAGCCCCAGCATTTT. It is translated as CASSQTGSDQPQHF.

This clonotype was seen more than once but under ten times. The rearrangement uses TRBV2 and TRBJ1-2; the D gene is possibly TRBD1 (5 bases). V lost 10 bases to trimming and J lost 4 bases, with 13 bases between them. From germline, CDR1 is SNHLY and CDR2 FYNNEI. The CDR3 spans 12 residues. The CDR3 region is CAKRGGGYGYTF. The CDR3 DNA reads as TGTGCCAAAAGGGGCGGGGGCTATGGCTACACCTTC.

The chain employs TRBV7-8 and TRBJ1-5; 10 bases are shared with TRBD1. Germline V lookup: CDR1 SGHVS, CDR2 FQNEAQ. This CDR3 is built from 16 residues. Germline trimming cut 4 bases from V and 6 bases from J; bases unmatched to any gene: 9. The CDR3 DNA is TGTGCCAGCAGCTCGCTAAAGGGACAGGGGAGTCAGCCCCAGCATTTT. This translates into CASSSLKGQGSQPQHF.